Below, 23 T cell receptor beta chains from the same sample are listed, as sequenced in a study of shared clonotypes between healthy human individuals. Measured with immunoSEQ multiplex PCR; TCRdb has only the in-frame clones, and not every one. This table has roughly 1.5 million clones, nearly 99% appearing once. Sequencing was done on a sample of naive CD4+ T cells sorted from blood. The subset here: CD45RA+ positively selected. These receptors were obtained from a man younger than 45 in good health.

The chain couples TRBV9 to TRBJ1-5; 7 positions match TRBD1. V shed 3 bases and J 4 bases; nucleotides not matched to a gene: 7. Germline CDR1 and CDR2: SGDLS and YYNGEE. The CDR3 extends over 15 amino acids. CDR3 sequence (DNA): TGTGCCAGCAGCGACGGGACAGACCGAAATCAGCCCCAGCATTTT. This gives the protein CASSDGTDRNQPQHF.

The DNA of the CDR3 is TGCGCCACACTAGACAGAGGTAGGGCTAGCGGGAGAAATGGCAATGAGCAGTTCTTC. Encoded protein: CATLDRGRASGRNGNEQFF. The V and J genes are TRBV10-2 and TRBJ2-1; 10 bases map to TRBD2. Germline V gene data show CDR1 as WSHSY and CDR2 as SAAADI. The CDR3 loop spans 19 amino acids. The J segment lost 6 bases and the V segment lost 10 bases, leaving 24 bases of the junction unmatched.

This chain uses TRBV5-4 with TRBJ2-1; 14 bases match TRBD2. This CDR3 has 15 amino acids. Trimming took 5 bases from V and 7 from J; bases not matched to a gene: 5. CDR1 is SGHNT, CDR2 YYREEE, per germline (reference sequence). The CDR3 loop is CASRSGTSGSNEQFF. The CDR3 DNA sequence: TGTGCCAGCAGGTCCGGGACTAGCGGGAGTAATGAGCAGTTCTTC. The full variable domain, rest sourced from reference TRBV5-4 and TRBJ2-1, is ETGVTQSPTHLIKTRGQQVTLRCSSQSGHNTVSWYQQALGQGPQFIFQYYREEENGRGNFPPRFSGLQFPNYSSELNVNALELDDSALYLCASRSGTSGSNEQFFGPGTRLTVL.

The gene calls are TRBV7-9 and TRBJ2-1; 8 bases match TRBD2. The CDR3 has 15 residues. Trimming took 5 bases from V and 2 from J; bases not matched to a gene: 5. The germline V gene has CDR1 SEHNR and CDR2 FQNEAQ (reference sequence). The DNA for the CDR3 is TGTGCCAGCAGCGAGCGGGAGTACCCCTACAATGAGCAGTTCTTC. It specifies CASSEREYPYNEQFF.

This clone occurred once. The V and J genes are TRBV19 and TRBJ1-1, with D unresolved. The CDR3 is 13 amino acids. Germline V gives CDR1 LNHDA, CDR2 SQIVND (reference sequence). Trimming took 7 bases from V and 3 from J, leaving 12 bases between them. This CDR3 is CASTGGWYTEAFF. The CDR3 DNA reads TGTGCCAGTACGGGAGGGTGGTACACTGAAGCTTTCTTT. Using reference TRBV19 and TRBJ1-1 for the parts outside the CDR3, the full variable domain is DGGITQSPKYLFRKEGQNVTLSCEQNLNHDAMYWYRQDPGQGLRLIYYSQIVNDFQKGDIAEGYSVSREKKESFPLTVTSAQKNPTAFYLCASTGGWYTEAFFGQGTRLTVV.

The chain links TRBV6-5 to TRBJ2-7, with D perhaps matching TRBD1 or TRBD2 (6 bases each). V was pared by 6 bases and J by 3 bases, with 18 bases between. Germline CDR1 is MNHEY and CDR2 is SVGAGI. This CDR3 is 15 amino acids long. Written as DNA, the CDR3 is TGTGCCAGCAGCCCCCACCGGGGGCAACTCTACGAGCAGTACTTC. This codes for CASSPHRGQLYEQYF.

J is TRBJ2-7 and V is TRBV7-7; TRBD2 aligns across 13 bases. Germline assignment: CDR1 SSHAT and CDR2 FNYEAQ (reference sequence). The V and J ends lost 5 bases and 5 bases, in that order; junction bases with no gene match: 6. The length of the CDR3 is 15 residues. CDR3 loop: CASSPGLAGVHEQYF. The CDR3 coding sequence is TGTGCCAGCAGCCCCGGACTAGCGGGAGTCCACGAGCAGTACTTC.

J is TRBJ2-3 and V is TRBV7-2, with a tentative D call TRBD1 (6 bases). CDR3 size: 13 residues. Trimming took 8 bases from V and 2 from J, leaving 11 bases between them. The germline V gene has CDR1 SGHTA and CDR2 FQGNSA. Here the CDR3 DNA reads TGTGCCAGCTTGACAGGAAACACAGATACGCAGTATTTT. Translated: CASLTGNTDTQYF. The full variable domain, its missing parts supplied by reference TRBV7-2 and TRBJ2-3, is GAGVSQSPSNKVTEKGKDVELRCDPISGHTALYWYRQSLGQGLEFLIYFQGNSAPDKSGLPSDRFSAERTGGSVSTLTIQRTQQEDSAVYLCASLTGNTDTQYFGPGTRLTVL.

This chain joins TRBV7-2 and TRBJ2-1; 11 bases match TRBD2. This CDR3 contains 15 residues. From germline, CDR1 is SGHTA and CDR2 FQGNSA. V dropped 6 bases and J dropped 4; count of bases not matched to a gene: 5. The CDR3 coding sequence is TGTGCCAGCAGACCGACTAGCGGGGCATACAATGAGCAGTTCTTC. Translating gives CASRPTSGAYNEQFF.

The chain is built from TRBV19 and TRBJ1-1, with a tentative D call TRBD1 (6 bases). Trimming pared 4 bases from V and 1 base from J, leaving 13 bases between. CDR1 and CDR2 from the germline V gene are LNHDA and SQIVND (reference sequence). The CDR3 loop spans 15 amino acids. For the CDR3, the DNA is TGTGCCAGTAGTAGAGACAGGAGCAGGAACACTGAAGCTTTCTTT. Translation: CASSRDRSRNTEAFF.

This clone has only one observation. The chain has TRBV15 and TRBJ2-3, with D maybe TRBD1 (6 bases). In germline, CDR1 is LNHNV, CDR2 YYDKDF (reference sequence). CDR3 length: 15 residues. V lost 0 bases and J lost 4, with 11 bases in between. CDR3 in amino acids: CATSRERQAPDTQYF. The CDR3 region has the DNA TGTGCCACCAGCAGAGAGAGACAGGCTCCAGATACGCAGTATTTT. The complete variable domain, with remaining parts taken from reference TRBV15 and TRBJ2-3, reads DAMVIQNPRYQVTQFGKPVTLSCSQTLNHNVMYWYQQKSSQAPKLLFHYYDKDFNNEADTPDNFQSRRPNTSFCFLDIRSPGLGDTAMYLCATSRERQAPDTQYFGPGTRLTVL.

V gene TRBV6-6 combines with J gene TRBJ2-1; D unclear. The CDR3 spans 13 residues. In germline, CDR1 is MNHNY, CDR2 SVGAGI (reference sequence). V was trimmed by 0 bases and J by 15 bases, leaving 15 bases between them. For the CDR3, the DNA is TGTGCCAGCAGTTACTCGCCGCCTAGTGTGGCGTTCTTC. This encodes CASSYSPPSVAFF.

The chain links TRBV19 to TRBJ2-1; TRBD1 matches at 9 bases. Germline CDR1 LNHDA, CDR2 SQIVND (reference sequence). The CDR3 has 13 residues. V lost 5 bases to trimming and J lost 15 bases; unmatched junction nucleotides: 11. The CDR3 DNA sequence: TGTGCCAGTAGTCCGGGAAACGGGACAGGGTTGTTCTTC. Translated, it gives CASSPGNGTGLFF.

The gene calls are TRBV5-4 and TRBJ2-1; 8 nucleotides align to TRBD2. Germline CDR1 SGHNT, CDR2 YYREEE (reference sequence). The CDR3 runs to 16 residues. V lost 4 bases to trimming and J lost 4 bases; unmatched junction nucleotides: 10. CDR3 residues: CASSRGGAGVYNEQFF. The CDR3, as DNA: TGTGCCAGCAGCCGCGGGGGAGCGGGAGTATACAATGAGCAGTTCTTC.

The chain uses TRBV11-2 and TRBJ1-4; 8 bases fit TRBD1. In germline, CDR1 is SGHAT, CDR2 FQNNGV. V was clipped by 5 bases and J by 8 bases; unmatched bases: 10. This CDR3 is 15 amino acids long. CDR3: CASSDNRGEREKLFF. The CDR3 nucleotides read TGTGCCAGCAGCGACAACAGGGGGGAGAGGGAAAAACTGTTTTTT.

The chain joins TRBV6-6 to TRBJ2-7; 7 bases map to TRBD2. Per the germline V gene, CDR1 is MNHNY and CDR2 is SVGAGI (reference sequence). V shed 6 bases and J 2 bases; nucleotides not matched to a gene: 7. CDR3 length equals 14 residues. The CDR3: CASSGRRQTYEQYF. The CDR3 nucleotides read TGTGCCAGCAGCGGGAGGAGGCAGACCTACGAGCAGTACTTC.

The genes are TRBV21-1 and TRBJ2-2; the table names TRBD2, a call not compared with the DNA. TRBV21-1 is a listed pseudogene. This CDR3 has 16 amino acids. This CDR3 is CASSTFGDTNTGELFF. In nucleotides, the CDR3 is TGTGCCAGCAGCACCTTCGGAGATACCAACACCGGGGAGCTGTTTTTT.

V gene TRBV5-6 combines with J gene TRBJ2-2; 9 nucleotides match TRBD2. V dropped 5 bases and J dropped 7; count of bases not matched to a gene: 6. Per the germline V gene, CDR1 is SGHDT and CDR2 is YYEEEE. The length of the CDR3 is 14 residues. CDR3 in amino acids: CASSLAGASGELFF. DNA of the CDR3: TGTGCCAGCAGTTTAGCGGGAGCGAGCGGGGAGCTGTTTTTT.

Only a few counts were recorded for this clone. In the same sample, other DNA sequences code for this CDR3. This rearrangement joins TRBV28 to TRBJ2-7; D uncertain. The CDR3 loop spans 11 amino acids. Germline V gene lookup returns CDR1 MDHEN and CDR2 SYDVKM. Trimming took 4 bases from V and 4 from J, leaving 5 bases between them. The CDR3 DNA reads as TGTGCCAGCAGTTCCCCTTACGAGCAGTACTTC. Its translation is CASSSPYEQYF. Full variable domain (outside the CDR3, taken from reference TRBV28 and TRBJ2-7): DVKVTQSSRYLVKRTGEKVFLECVQDMDHENMFWYRQDPGLGLRLIYFSYDVKMKEKGDIPEGYSVSREKKERFSLILESASTNQTSMYLCASSSPYEQYFGPGTRLTVT.

This CDR3 reads CASSLSGRSDEQFF. The DNA for the CDR3 is TGCGCCAGCAGCTTGAGCGGGAGGAGTGATGAGCAGTTCTTC. The V call is TRBV5-1, the J call TRBJ2-1, with 9 bases aligning to TRBD2. With V trimmed by 1 base and J by 8 bases, 4 bases remained unmatched. CDR1 is SGHRS, CDR2 YFSETQ, per germline. The CDR3 runs 14 residues.

The J gene is TRBJ2-1, the V gene TRBV7-2, with 10 bases that match TRBD2. Germline CDR1 and CDR2: SGHTA and FQGNSA. With 0 bases clipped from V and 3 bases from J, the junction kept 2 bases outside the gene matches. The CDR3 runs to 16 residues. In DNA form, the CDR3 reads TGTGCCAGCAGCTTAGCCGGGACTAGCGACTACAATGAGCAGTTCTTC. It specifies CASSLAGTSDYNEQFF.

The rearrangement links TRBV2 to TRBJ1-4; D not certain. V lost 5 bases and J lost 6, with 10 bases in between. CDR1 and CDR2 (germline): SNHLY, FYNNEI. The CDR3 spans 13 residues. The CDR3 loop is CASSLDGHEKLFF. CDR3 sequence (DNA): TGTGCCAGCAGTTTGGACGGACATGAAAAACTGTTTTTT.

J is TRBJ2-7 and V is TRBV7-9, with TRBD1 matching 10 bases. The germline V gene encodes CDR1 SEHNR and CDR2 FQNEAQ (reference sequence). V was pared by 5 bases and J by 2 bases, with 3 bases of the junction left unmatched. This CDR3 is built from 14 residues. This chain's CDR3 is CASSRTGGTYEQYF. CDR3 nucleotides: TGTGCCAGCAGCCGGACAGGGGGGACCTACGAGCAGTACTTC.